Listed below are T cell receptor beta chains from one sample, sequenced in a study of Ad26.COV2.S vaccination and SARS-CoV-2 variants. Using immunoSEQ multiplex PCR, the repertoire was profiled, and TCRdb retains in-frame clones only, with some absent. This table holds some 320,000 clones, around four fifths found once. The sequencing here drew on peripheral blood, taken in a trial of Ad26.COV2.S vaccine versus placebo. These receptor sequences come from a person aged 18 to 65 who received the Ad26.COV2.S COVID-19 vaccine or a placebo. The CDR3 runs from the conserved cysteine through the conserved F or W. The D gene is left open where the match is weak. Rows give clone size only sometimes, using once, few, many, or a class for an expanded clone.

TRBJ2-2	TRBD1	TRBV5-4	NA	14	TGTGCCAGCAGCAGTGGACAGGACACCGGGGAGCTGTTTTTT	CASSSGQDTGELFF
TRBJ1-2	NA	TRBV7-9	NA	13	TGTGCCAGCAGCTTGGGTGGAAGCTATGGCTACACCTTC	CASSLGGSYGYTF
TRBJ2-6	NA	TRBV5-1	NA	14	TGCGCCAGCGGCAGCGAGGTTGGGGCCAACGTCCTGACTTTC	CASGSEVGANVLTF
TRBJ1-6	NA	TRBV6-4	many	12	TGTGCTCGGCCGGACTATAATTCACCCCTCCACTTT	CARPDYNSPLHF
TRBJ2-1	NA	TRBV5-1	NA	16	TGCGCCAGCAGCCCTACCTCGGCTAGTTCCTACAATGAGCAGTTCTTC	CASSPTSASSYNEQFF
TRBJ1-5	TRBD1	TRBV6-5	NA	16	TGTGCCAGCAGTTTTAACGGACAGGGGGCTAATCAGCCCCAGCATTTT	CASSFNGQGANQPQHF
TRBJ2-7	TRBD1	TRBV6-6	NA	15	TGTGCCAGCAGTCACTGGACAGGGGGATTTTACGAGCAGTACTTC	CASSHWTGGFYEQYF
TRBJ1-1	TRBD1	TRBV7-6	NA	13	TGTGCCAGCAGCTTGGACAGGGATACTGAAGCTTTCTTT	CASSLDRDTEAFF
TRBJ2-7	NA	TRBV9	NA	16	TGTGCCAGCAGCGTGGGGAGTCAGGAGTTTACCTACGAGCAGTACTTC	CASSVGSQEFTYEQYF
TRBJ2-5	NA	TRBV6-5	NA	14	TGTGCCAGCACCCTGGCGGCCAGACGGGGGACCCAGTACTTC	CASTLAARRGTQYF
TRBJ1-4	NA	TRBV15	NA	16	TGTGCCACCAGCAGAGACCCCGGCATAACTAATGAAAAACTGTTTTTT	CATSRDPGITNEKLFF
TRBJ2-1	TRBD2	TRBV5-4	NA	18	TGTGCCAGCAGCTTCCCCTTATATAGCGGGGGCCCCGGGAATGAGCAGTTCTTC	CASSFPLYSGGPGNEQFF
TRBJ1-3	NA	TRBV25-1	NA	15	TGTGCCAGCAGTCGGACGACGGGCATGGGAAACACCATATATTTT	CASSRTTGMGNTIYF
TRBJ2-2	NA	TRBV2	NA	13	TGTGCCAGCAGTGATACGAACACCGGGGAGCTGTTTTTT	CASSDTNTGELFF
TRBJ2-7	NA	TRBV11-2	NA	14	TGTGCCAGCAGCTTATGGGGAGACCCCTACGAGCAGTACTTC	CASSLWGDPYEQYF
TRBJ2-1	NA	TRBV19	once	16	TGTGCCAGTAGTATTTCTCAGGGAGTGTCCTACAATGAGCAGTTCTTC	CASSISQGVSYNEQFF
TRBJ2-7	NA	TRBV12-3/TRBV12-4	NA	13	TGTGCCAGCAGTTTCTCCCTTAAGGTTGAGCAGTACTTC	CASSFSLKVEQYF
TRBJ1-1	NA	TRBV11-2	NA	18	TGTGCCAGCAGCTTAGATCTCAGAACTGCCGGAACGAACACTGAAGCTTTCTTT	CASSLDLRTAGTNTEAFF
TRBJ2-5	NA	TRBV5-4	few	14	TGTGCCAGCAGCTTGTTCGGCAGGTCCGAGACCCAGTACTTC	CASSLFGRSETQYF
TRBJ2-3	NA	TRBV5-4	once	15	TGTGCCAGCAGCTTGGACCGGACTGATACAGATACGCAGTATTTT	CASSLDRTDTDTQYF
TRBJ1-1	TRBD1	TRBV2	NA	15	TGTGCCAGGGATCGGGACAGGGGACTGGGCACTGAAGCTTTCTTT	CARDRDRGLGTEAFF
TRBJ1-5	NA	TRBV19	NA	14	TGTGCCAGTAGTATAAGGGGGTGGGATCAGCCCCAGCATTTT	CASSIRGWDQPQHF
TRBJ1-1	TRBD1	TRBV5-1	NA	14	TGCGCCAGCAGCTGGACAGGGGGGGTCACTGAAGCTTTCTTT	CASSWTGGVTEAFF
TRBJ2-1	NA	TRBV19	NA	13	TGTGCCAGTAGTCATGAACAGTACAATGAGCAGTTCTTC	CASSHEQYNEQFF
TRBJ2-5	NA	TRBV3-1/TRBV3-2	NA	15	TGTGCCAGCAGCCAAACCGCCGGGGCCAGGGAGACCCAGTACTTC	CASSQTAGARETQYF
TRBJ1-2	NA	TRBV4-1	NA	15	TGCGCCAGCAGCCAAGATAGGACGGTTTTGGGTGGCTACACCTTC	CASSQDRTVLGGYTF
TRBJ2-7	NA	TRBV5-1	NA	18	TGCGCCAGCAGCCTACCCCCACAGGCGGGACCGAGCTCCTACGAGCAGTACTTC	CASSLPPQAGPSSYEQYF
TRBJ1-2	TRBD1	TRBV27	few	15	TGTGCCAGCAGTTTTATTTACAGGGGGAGGAGGGGCTACACCTTC	CASSFIYRGRRGYTF
TRBJ2-7	NA	TRBV3-1/TRBV3-2	NA	15	TGTGCCAGCAGCCAAGATTTGGCTATCTCCTACGAGCAGTACTTC	CASSQDLAISYEQYF
TRBJ1-3	NA	TRBV5-1	NA	16	TGCGCCAGCAGACTGGACGTCGGGGGACCTGGAAACACCATATATTTT	CASRLDVGGPGNTIYF
TRBJ1-3	NA	TRBV12-3/TRBV12-4	NA	13	TGTGCCAGCAGATCAGGAGCTGGAAACACCATATATTTT	CASRSGAGNTIYF
TRBJ2-2	TRBD2	TRBV4-2	NA	14	TGTGCCAGCTCTAGCGGGGGGAACACCGGGGAGCTGTTTTTT	CASSSGGNTGELFF
TRBJ1-6	NA	TRBV28	few	15	TGTGCCAGCCAAGGAGGCCGCCCGGCGAATTCACCCCTCCACTTT	CASQGGRPANSPLHF
TRBJ2-7	NA	TRBV27	NA	15	TGTGCCAGCAGCCCCTCGGGGAGCTTCCCCTACGAGCAGTACTTC	CASSPSGSFPYEQYF
TRBJ1-3	NA	TRBV2	NA	18	TGTGCCAGCAGTCCAATCCGTAATACAGGGATAGCGGGAAACACCATATATTTT	CASSPIRNTGIAGNTIYF
TRBJ2-7	TRBD2	TRBV6-1	NA	14	TGTGCCAGCAGTGAAGCGGGGGGGGGTTACGAGCAGTACTTC	CASSEAGGGYEQYF
TRBJ1-5	TRBD1	TRBV3-1/TRBV3-2	once	15	TGTGCCAGCAGCCTCGGGACAGGGGCTAATCAGCCCCAGCATTTT	CASSLGTGANQPQHF
TRBJ2-3	NA	TRBV5-1	NA	14	TGCGCCAGCAGCTTGGAGCTAGCGTCGGATACGCAGTATTTT	CASSLELASDTQYF
TRBJ2-7	NA	TRBV27	NA	14	TGTGCCAGCAGTTTAAAACCCCTCCACTACGAGCAGTACTTC	CASSLKPLHYEQYF
TRBJ2-5	NA	TRBV9	NA	12	TGTGCCAGCAGCGTAAATGAAGAGACCCAGTACTTC	CASSVNEETQYF
TRBJ2-3	TRBD2	TRBV10-3	NA	15	TGTGCCATCAGTGAGTCCAGCGGGGGGGTAGATACGCAGTATTTT	CAISESSGGVDTQYF
TRBJ2-1	TRBD2	TRBV3-1/TRBV3-2	NA	13	TGTGCCAGCAGCCAGGCCGGGACTAGGGAGCAGTTCTTC	CASSQAGTREQFF
TRBJ2-7	NA	TRBV5-1	NA	15	TGCGCCAGCAGCCCTACCGGGACGGACTCCTACGAGCAGTACTTC	CASSPTGTDSYEQYF
TRBJ1-4	NA	TRBV6-4	NA	13	TGTGCCAGCAGTGTGTTTTTCGGTGAAAAACTGTTTTTT	CASSVFFGEKLFF
TRBJ2-5	NA	TRBV5-1	NA	13	TGCGCCAGCGGCTCAGCCATGGGAGAGACCCAGTACTTC	CASGSAMGETQYF
TRBJ2-1	TRBD2	TRBV24-1	few	13	TGTGCCACCTCATCCGGGGGGAGGGGTGAGCAGTTCTTC	CATSSGGRGEQFF
TRBJ2-5	NA	TRBV3-1/TRBV3-2	NA	14	TGTGCCAGCAGCCAAGAGATACGTAATCCGACCCAGTACTTC	CASSQEIRNPTQYF
TRBJ2-7	NA	TRBV20-1	NA	11	TGCAGTGCTAGAGACGGGTTCGAGCAGTACTTC	CSARDGFEQYF
TRBJ2-3	NA	TRBV5-4	NA	12	TGTGCCAGCAGCTCCTTCACAGATACGCAGTATTTT	CASSSFTDTQYF